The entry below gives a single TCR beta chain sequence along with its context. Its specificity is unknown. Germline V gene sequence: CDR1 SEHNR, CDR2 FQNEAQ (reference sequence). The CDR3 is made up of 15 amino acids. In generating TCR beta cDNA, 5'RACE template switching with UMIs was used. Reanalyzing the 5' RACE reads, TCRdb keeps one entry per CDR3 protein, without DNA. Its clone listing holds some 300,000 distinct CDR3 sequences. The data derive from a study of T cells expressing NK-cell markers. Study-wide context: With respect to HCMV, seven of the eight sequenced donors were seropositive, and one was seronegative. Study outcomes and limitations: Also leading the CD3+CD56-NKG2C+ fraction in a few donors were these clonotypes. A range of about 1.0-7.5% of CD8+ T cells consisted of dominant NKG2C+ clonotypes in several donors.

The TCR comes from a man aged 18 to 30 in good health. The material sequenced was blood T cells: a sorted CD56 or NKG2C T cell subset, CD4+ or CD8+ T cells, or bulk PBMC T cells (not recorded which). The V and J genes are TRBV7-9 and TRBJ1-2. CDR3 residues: CASSFAVDLGDGYTF.